The entry that follows covers one T cell receptor (beta chain) sequence. Clones were read by immunoSEQ multiplex PCR, and TCRdb kept only the in-frame ones, dropping some. The sample lists 150,000 to 200,000 clones, approximately 91% seen once, with about 2.3% in the top ten. The data stem from a study of blood T cell repertoires in COVID-19. Study summary: Nucleic acid was either cDNA or gDNA, and it came from T cells, B-cell-depleted T cells, or PBMCs.

The CDR3 spans 15 residues. J lost 4 bases, V lost 9 bases, and 15 bases had no gene match. Source material: peripheral blood. This TCR derives from a man aged 18 to 29 with acute or convalescent COVID-19. This rearrangement joins TRBV5-3 to TRBJ2-5, with TRBD2 matching 7 bases. TRBV5-3 is sorted into the ORF group, with uncertain function. The CDR3 region is CATPRPGPGGETQYF. The CDR3 region has the DNA TGTGCCACCCCCAGACCGGGACCGGGGGGAGAGACCCAGTACTTC.